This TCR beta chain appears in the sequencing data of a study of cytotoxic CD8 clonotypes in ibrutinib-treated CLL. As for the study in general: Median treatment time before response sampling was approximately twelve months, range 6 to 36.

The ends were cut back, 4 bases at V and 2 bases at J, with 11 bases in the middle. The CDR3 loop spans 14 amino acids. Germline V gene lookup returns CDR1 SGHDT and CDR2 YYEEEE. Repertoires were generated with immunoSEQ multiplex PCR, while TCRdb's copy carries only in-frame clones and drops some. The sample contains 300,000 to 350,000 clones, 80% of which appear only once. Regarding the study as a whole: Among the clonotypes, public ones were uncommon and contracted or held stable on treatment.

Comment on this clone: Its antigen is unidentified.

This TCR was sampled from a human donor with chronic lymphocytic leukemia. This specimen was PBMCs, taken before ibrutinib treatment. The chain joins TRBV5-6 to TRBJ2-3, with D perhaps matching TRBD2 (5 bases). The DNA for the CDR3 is TGTGCCAGCAGCAGTGGACTTTCCACAGATACGCAGTATTTT. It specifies CASSSGLSTDTQYF.